Shown below are 23 T cell receptor beta chains from a single sample sequenced in a study of T cells in Graves' hyperthyroidism and ophthalmopathy. TCR beta CDR3 regions were amplified from RNA transcripts. The study used the HTBI primer set for a first-round RT-PCR of the TCR CDR3. MiXCR, run by TCRdb on the multiplex PCR reads, gives a single entry per CDR3 protein. This sample yields around 500,000 distinct CDR3 sequences, of which approximately 14% are seen a single time; roughly 14% belongs to the top ten. The specimen sequenced was blood. The source is a woman in her forties with Graves' hyperthyroidism.

This clonotype appeared a few times. The J gene is TRBJ2-2, the V gene TRBV7-8, with 9 bases fitting TRBD2. Germline CDR1 SGHVS, CDR2 FQNEAQ. CDR3 length: 16 amino acids. The ends lost 5 bases at V and 2 bases at J; junction bases unmatched: 6. CDR3 amino acids: CASSIRTSANTGELFF. The DNA for the CDR3 is TGTGCCAGCAGCATAAGGACTAGCGCAAACACCGGGGAGCTGTTTTTT.

This clonotype was counted at least ten times. The chain has TRBV5-1 and TRBJ1-1; D gene uncertain. The germline V and J ends were trimmed by 5 bases and 7 bases, with 18 bases remaining between them. The CDR3 length is 14 residues. The V gene's germline CDR1 is SGHRS and CDR2 YFSETQ. The DNA of the CDR3 is TGCGCCAGCAGATATCAGAGCAATGATGGTGAAGCTTTCTTT. Amino acids: CASRYQSNDGEAFF.

This clonotype was recorded at least ten times. V usage is TRBV10-1 and J usage is TRBJ2-3; D gene ambiguous. CDR1 is WNHNN, CDR2 SYGVQD, per germline (reference sequence). V was clipped by 3 bases and J by 2 bases, with 6 bases between them. The length of the CDR3 is 13 residues. CDR3 coding DNA: TGCGCCAGCAGTGACTGGGTCACAGATACGCAGTATTTT. This gives the protein CASSDWVTDTQYF.

CDR3 in DNA: TGCAGTGCTAGCGGACAGGGCCTCCATGGGAATCAGCCCCAGCATTTT. Translation gives CSASGQGLHGNQPQHF. The chain is built from TRBV20-1 and TRBJ1-5; TRBD1 matches at 8 bases. The CDR3 consists of 16 residues. The V segment lost 3 bases and the J segment 4 bases; nucleotides outside the gene matches: 11. Germline assignment: CDR1 DFQATT and CDR2 SNEGSKA (reference sequence).

This clonotype was found a few times. The chain uses TRBV20-1 and TRBJ2-3; 7 bases are shared with TRBD2. The germline V gene encodes CDR1 DFQATT and CDR2 SNEGSKA (reference sequence). This CDR3 comprises 14 residues. Losses at the gene ends were 6 bases for V and 1 base for J; bases not matched to a gene: 7. DNA of the CDR3: TGCAGTGCGGGGGGGGGAGGACGCACAGATACGCAGTATTTT. As protein: CSAGGGGRTDTQYF.

This clonotype was seen more than once but under ten times. The rearrangement links TRBV9 to TRBJ2-1; 9 nucleotides match TRBD1. The J segment lost 8 bases and the V segment lost 1 base, leaving 10 bases of the junction unmatched. The germline CDR1 and CDR2 sequences are SGDLS and YYNGEE. The CDR3 is made up of 16 amino acids. The CDR3 loop is CASSVRGGQGSDEQFF. CDR3 sequence (DNA): TGTGCCAGCAGCGTAAGGGGGGGACAGGGTAGCGATGAGCAGTTCTTC.

The sample holds a few counts of this clonotype. This chain uses TRBV30 with TRBJ2-5; tentatively, D is TRBD1 (6 bases). This CDR3 spans 12 amino acids. Deletions cut 7 bases from V and 7 bases from J, with 16 bases between. The germline gives CDR1 GTSNPN, CDR2 SVGIG (reference sequence). The CDR3 here is CASGTTYGTQYF. The CDR3 region has the DNA TGTGCCTCTGGGACAACTTACGGGACCCAGTACTTC.

Comment on this clonotype: A read error may explain this, as a much larger clone is one base away. The chain recombines TRBV3-1 with TRBJ2-5; D possibly corresponds to TRBD2 (5 bases). Per the germline V gene, CDR1 is LGHDT and CDR2 is YNNKEL (reference sequence). The length of the CDR3 is 14 residues. CDR3 sequence (DNA): TGTGCCAGCAGCCGCGAGGGCTACCATGAGACCCAGTACTTC. Translation: CASSREGYHETQYF.

This clonotype was seen ten or more times. The chain links TRBV2 to TRBJ1-4; 10 nucleotides match TRBD1. CDR1 and CDR2 from the germline V gene are SNHLY and FYNNEI. The CDR3 totals 15 residues. V gave up 6 bases and J gave up 6 bases; unmatched junction bases: 7. Here the CDR3 DNA reads TGTGCCAGCAGCGCCCCCGGGACAGGGGATGAAAAACTGTTTTTT. Amino acid sequence: CASSAPGTGDEKLFF.

The table lists this clonotype with a few counts. The rearrangement links TRBV24-1 to TRBJ2-5; D gene ambiguous. V was trimmed by 3 bases and J by 4 bases, leaving 8 bases between them. Germline V gene sequence: CDR1 KGHDR, CDR2 SFDVKD. The CDR3 is made up of 13 amino acids. This chain's CDR3 is CATSDSPRETQYF. DNA of the CDR3: TGTGCCACCAGTGATAGCCCGAGAGAGACCCAGTACTTC.

Only a few counts were recorded for this clonotype. The chain has TRBV25-1 and TRBJ2-7; weak D call: TRBD1 (6 bases). V lost 2 bases to trimming and J lost 2 bases, with 10 bases between them. Germline values: CDR1 MGHDK, CDR2 SYGVNS. The CDR3 runs 14 residues. The CDR3 DNA follows: TGTGCCAGCAGTGAAACAGGGAACACCTACGAGCAGTACTTC. Residues: CASSETGNTYEQYF.

The chain is built from TRBV5-6 and TRBJ1-3; D not certain. Trimming took off 2 bases at V and 0 bases at J, with 15 bases between the two ends. Germline V gene sequence: CDR1 SGHDT, CDR2 YYEEEE. The CDR3 totals 17 residues. The CDR3 spells CASSFSWTASSGNTIYF. The CDR3 DNA reads as TGTGCCAGCAGCTTCTCATGGACGGCCAGCTCTGGAAACACCATATATTTT.

At least ten counts were recorded for this clonotype. CDR3 residues: CASSLGPGVAGPYNEQFF. CDR3 DNA sequence: TGTGCCAGCAGCTTAGGCCCTGGAGTAGCGGGGCCTTACAATGAGCAGTTCTTC. This rearrangement joins TRBV7-2 to TRBJ2-1; TRBD2 matches at 8 bases. Germline values: CDR1 SGHTA, CDR2 FQGNSA. J was trimmed by 4 bases and V by 1 base; bases with no gene match: 12. This CDR3 has 18 amino acids.

This clonotype occurred many times. The V gene is TRBV2, the J gene TRBJ2-1; 8 bases match TRBD2. The V segment lost 7 bases and the J segment 7 bases; nucleotides outside the gene matches: 9. Germline V gene sequence: CDR1 SNHLY, CDR2 FYNNEI. This CDR3 has 14 amino acids. CDR3 DNA: TGTGCCAGCAAAGGGACTAGGGAGAGAAATGAGCAGTTCTTC. Encoded protein: CASKGTRERNEQFF.

This clonotype came up many times. The chain couples TRBV18 to TRBJ1-5; a weak D match, TRBD1 (6 bases). Germline V gene data show CDR1 as KGHSH and CDR2 as LQKENI. Trimming removed 4 bases at V and 0 bases at J, with 13 bases between. This CDR3 comprises 16 residues. In DNA form, the CDR3 reads TGTGCCAGCTCACAAAGGACAGACATTAGCAATCAGCCCCAGCATTTT. Translating gives CASSQRTDISNQPQHF.

This chain joins TRBV3-1 and TRBJ2-1; 10 bases map to TRBD1. Germline lookup yields CDR1 LGHDT and CDR2 YNNKEL (reference sequence). This CDR3 region has 17 residues. With V trimmed by 3 bases and J by 5 bases, 10 bases remained unmatched. The CDR3 spells CASSHVPGQGSNNEQFF. CDR3 DNA sequence: TGTGCCAGCAGCCACGTCCCGGGACAGGGGTCGAACAATGAGCAGTTCTTC.

This clonotype occurred many times. The chain carries TRBV28 and TRBJ2-7; 9 positions agree with TRBD2. CDR3 length equals 14 residues. CDR1 and CDR2 (germline): MDHEN, SYDVKM. Trimming at V came to 8 bases and at J to 3 bases, leaving 8 bases not matched to a gene. DNA of the CDR3: TGTGCCAGCCTGGGGCTAGCGGGAAACTACGAGCAGTACTTC. Translation: CASLGLAGNYEQYF.

This clonotype was detected a few times. Germline is not matched at one junction end, which may reflect a read error. V and J are TRBV2 and TRBJ2-7; D possibly matches TRBD1 or TRBD2 (5 bases each). The germline gives CDR1 SNHLY, CDR2 FYNNEI. The CDR3 totals 16 residues. CDR3 sequence reads: CATSDPRDPGRSEQYF. CDR3 nucleotide sequence: TGTGCCACCAGTGATCCCCGGGACCCCGGAAGAAGCGAGCAGTACTTC.

The chain carries TRBV20-1 and TRBJ1-3; D is uncertain. CDR1 and CDR2 (germline): DFQATT, SNEGSKA (reference sequence). The CDR3 loop spans 14 amino acids. The V gene lost 5 bases and the J gene lost 0 bases, with 11 bases spanning the gap. Here the CDR3 reads CSAPNWSSGNTIYF. As DNA, the CDR3 is TGCAGTGCTCCTAACTGGTCCTCTGGAAACACCATATATTTT.

This clonotype showed up just a few times. The chain uses TRBV9 and TRBJ2-1; D may be TRBD2 (6 bases). The CDR3 is 14 residues long. The ends were cut back, 6 bases at V and 2 bases at J, with 12 bases in the middle. Germline CDR1 reads SGDLS; CDR2 reads YYNGEE. The CDR3 sequence: CASTREVTYNEQFF. The DNA of the CDR3 is TGTGCCAGCACGAGGGAGGTAACCTACAATGAGCAGTTCTTC.

There are many counts of this clonotype. This chain uses TRBV30 with TRBJ2-6, with 9 bases that match TRBD1. The CDR3 is 17 amino acids. Germline assignment: CDR1 GTSNPN and CDR2 SVGIG (reference sequence). The J segment lost 1 base and the V segment lost 3 bases, leaving 7 bases of the junction unmatched. The CDR3 bases are TGTGCCTGGAGCCGGACAGGGGATCCTTCTGGGGCCAACGTCCTGACTTTC. This encodes CAWSRTGDPSGANVLTF.

This clonotype was counted ten times or more. DNA for the CDR3: TGTGCCAGCAGCCAAGTTGGGGAGCTGTTTTTT. Residues: CASSQVGELFF. V gene TRBV3-1 combines with J gene TRBJ2-2; D remains ambiguous. This CDR3 has 11 amino acids. Germline V lookup: CDR1 LGHDT, CDR2 YNNKEL (reference sequence). Between the trimmed V and J ends, which lost 1 base and 8 bases, there was a span of 2 bases.

This clonotype was recorded a few times. This chain uses TRBV10-3 with TRBJ2-6, with a weak D call TRBD1 (5 bases). This CDR3 region has 14 residues. Germline V gives CDR1 ENHRY, CDR2 SYGVKD. V was trimmed by 11 bases and J by 3 bases, leaving 14 bases between them. The CDR3: CAVATGYGANVLTF. The CDR3 DNA reads as TGTGCCGTCGCCACAGGTTATGGGGCCAACGTCCTGACTTTC.